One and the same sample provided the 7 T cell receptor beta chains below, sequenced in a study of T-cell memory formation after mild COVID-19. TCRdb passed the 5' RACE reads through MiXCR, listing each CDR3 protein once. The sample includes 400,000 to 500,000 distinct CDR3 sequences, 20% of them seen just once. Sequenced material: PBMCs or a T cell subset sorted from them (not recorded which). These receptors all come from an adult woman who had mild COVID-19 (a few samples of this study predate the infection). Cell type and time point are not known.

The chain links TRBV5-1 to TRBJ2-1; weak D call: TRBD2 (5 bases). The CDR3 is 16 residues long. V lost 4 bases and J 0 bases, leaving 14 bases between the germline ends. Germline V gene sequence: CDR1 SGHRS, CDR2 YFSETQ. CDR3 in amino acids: CASSGAGASSYNEQFF. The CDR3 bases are TGCGCCAGCAGCGGTGCGGGCGCGAGCTCCTACAATGAGCAGTTCTTC.

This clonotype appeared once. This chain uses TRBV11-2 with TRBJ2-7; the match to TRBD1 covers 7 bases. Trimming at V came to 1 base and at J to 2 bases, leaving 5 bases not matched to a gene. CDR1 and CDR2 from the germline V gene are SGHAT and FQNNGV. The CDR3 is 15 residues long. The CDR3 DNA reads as TGTGCCAGCAGCTTAGGGACAGGAGCTACCTACGAGCAGTACTTC. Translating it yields CASSLGTGATYEQYF.

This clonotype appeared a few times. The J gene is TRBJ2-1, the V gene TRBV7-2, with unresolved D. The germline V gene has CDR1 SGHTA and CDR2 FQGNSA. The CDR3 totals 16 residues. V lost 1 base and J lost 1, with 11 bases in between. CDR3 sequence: CASSLVGRLSYNEQFF. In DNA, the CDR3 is TGTGCCAGCAGCTTAGTAGGACGTCTTTCCTACAATGAGCAGTTCTTC.

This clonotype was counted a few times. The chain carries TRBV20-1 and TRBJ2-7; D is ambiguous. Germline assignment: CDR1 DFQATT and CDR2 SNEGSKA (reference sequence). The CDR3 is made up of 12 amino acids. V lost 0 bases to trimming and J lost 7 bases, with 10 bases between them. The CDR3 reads CSARDLGIEQYF. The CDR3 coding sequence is TGCAGTGCTAGAGATCTGGGGATAGAGCAGTACTTC.

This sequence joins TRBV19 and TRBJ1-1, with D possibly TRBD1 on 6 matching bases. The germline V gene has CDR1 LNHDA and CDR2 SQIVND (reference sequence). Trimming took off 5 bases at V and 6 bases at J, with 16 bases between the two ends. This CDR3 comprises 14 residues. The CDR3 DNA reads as TGTGCCAGTAGTGTACAGGGAGCTCTAGCTGAAGCTTTCTTT. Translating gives CASSVQGALAEAFF.

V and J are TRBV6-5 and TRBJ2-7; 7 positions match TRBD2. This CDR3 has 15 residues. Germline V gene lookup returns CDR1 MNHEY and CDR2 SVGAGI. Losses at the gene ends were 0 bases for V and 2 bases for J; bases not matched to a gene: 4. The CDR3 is CASSYSSGLTYEQYF. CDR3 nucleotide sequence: TGTGCCAGCAGTTACTCCTCGGGACTAACCTACGAGCAGTACTTC.

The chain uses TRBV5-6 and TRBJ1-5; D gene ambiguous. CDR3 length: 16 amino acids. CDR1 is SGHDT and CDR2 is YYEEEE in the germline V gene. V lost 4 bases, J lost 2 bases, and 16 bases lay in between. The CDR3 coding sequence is TGTGCCAGCAGCCCAGGCCCAAGGGTTGGCAATCAGCCCCAGCATTTT. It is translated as CASSPGPRVGNQPQHF.